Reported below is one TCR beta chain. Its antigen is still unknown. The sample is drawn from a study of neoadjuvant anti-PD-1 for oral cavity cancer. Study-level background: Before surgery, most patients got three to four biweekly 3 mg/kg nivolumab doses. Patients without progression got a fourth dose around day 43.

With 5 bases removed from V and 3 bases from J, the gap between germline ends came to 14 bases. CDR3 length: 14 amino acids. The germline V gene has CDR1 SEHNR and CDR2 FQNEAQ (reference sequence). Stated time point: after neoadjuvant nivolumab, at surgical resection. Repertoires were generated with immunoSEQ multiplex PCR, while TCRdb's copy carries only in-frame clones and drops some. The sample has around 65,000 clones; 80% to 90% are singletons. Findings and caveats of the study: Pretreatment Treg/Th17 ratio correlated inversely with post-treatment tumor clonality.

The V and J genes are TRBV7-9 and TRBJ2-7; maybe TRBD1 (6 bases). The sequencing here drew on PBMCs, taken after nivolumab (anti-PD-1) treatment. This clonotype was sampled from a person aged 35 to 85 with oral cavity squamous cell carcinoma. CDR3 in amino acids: CASSAWTVGYEQYF. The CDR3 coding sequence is TGTGCCAGCAGCGCCTGGACAGTCGGCTACGAGCAGTACTTC.